This note documents a single T cell receptor beta chain sequence. Antigen: not known. The sample belongs to a study of cytomegalovirus exposure and HLA in healthy donors. Whole-study findings and limits: A further, later analysis showed that HLA-associated TCR beta chains (compared with equally common others) were more clonally expanded. Rates of TCR association differed by HLA locus in a later analysis, with DRB1 highest and HLA-C lowest. Segments of the TCR beta V type were, in most cases, productive about 87% or about 30% of the time in an earlier analysis.

This PCR relied on a set of 60 Vbeta primers and 13 Jbeta primers. Sequencing used immunoSEQ multiplex PCR; TCRdb keeps in-frame clones, though not all of them. With 150,000 to 200,000 clones in the sample, the ten largest clones hold approximately 0.8%. The CDR3 has 17 residues. The germline gives CDR1 SGHNT, CDR2 YENEEA. V was clipped by 3 bases and J by 1 base; unmatched bases: 7. The sequenced sample consisted of PBMCs. J is TRBJ2-4 and V is TRBV11-3, with TRBD2 identical over 9 bases. This receptor was identified in a woman aged 18-29 years in good health and CMV-seropositive. CDR3 DNA sequence: TGTGCCAGCAGCTTTTTGGGCGGGGGGGATGCCAAAAACATTCAGTACTTC. It specifies CASSFLGGGDAKNIQYF.